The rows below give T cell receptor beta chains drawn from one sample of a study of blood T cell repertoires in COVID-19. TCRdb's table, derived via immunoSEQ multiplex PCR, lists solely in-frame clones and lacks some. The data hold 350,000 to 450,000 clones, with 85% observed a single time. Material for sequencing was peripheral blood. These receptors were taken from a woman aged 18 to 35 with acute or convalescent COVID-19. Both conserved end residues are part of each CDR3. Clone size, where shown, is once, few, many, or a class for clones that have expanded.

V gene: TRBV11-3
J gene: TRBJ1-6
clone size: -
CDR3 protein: CASIVPDSKNSSYNSPLHF

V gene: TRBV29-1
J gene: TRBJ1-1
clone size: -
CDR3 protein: CSVQQGSIIVTEAFF

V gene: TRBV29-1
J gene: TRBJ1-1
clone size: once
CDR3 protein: CSVSSAGGIDTEAFF

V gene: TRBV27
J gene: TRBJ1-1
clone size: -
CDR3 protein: CASSSLGLAVAFF

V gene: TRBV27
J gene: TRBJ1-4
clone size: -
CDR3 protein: CASSRGTGGSNEKLFF

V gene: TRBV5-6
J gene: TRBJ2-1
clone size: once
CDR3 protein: CASSSGAHYNEQFF

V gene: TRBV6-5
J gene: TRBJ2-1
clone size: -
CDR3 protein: CASRRGNEQFF

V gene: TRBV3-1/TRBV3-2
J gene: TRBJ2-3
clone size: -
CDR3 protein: CASSQGLAGGEDTQYF

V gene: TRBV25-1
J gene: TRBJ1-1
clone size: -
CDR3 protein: CASGGVGTEAFF

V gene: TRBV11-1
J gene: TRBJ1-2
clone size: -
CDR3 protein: CASSLGTAYGYTF

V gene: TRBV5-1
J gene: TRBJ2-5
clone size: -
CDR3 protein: CASSFGGKETQYF

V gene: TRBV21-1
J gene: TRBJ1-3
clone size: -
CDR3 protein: CASSAQSPGNTIYF

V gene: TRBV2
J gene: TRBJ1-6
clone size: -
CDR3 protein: CASNPGQGDSPLHF

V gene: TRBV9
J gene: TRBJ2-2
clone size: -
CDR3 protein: CASSVGANTGELFF

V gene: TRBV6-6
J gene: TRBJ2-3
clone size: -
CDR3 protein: CASSYPSGGGADTQYF

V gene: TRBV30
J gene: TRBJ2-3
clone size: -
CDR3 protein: CASAGQGPDTQYF

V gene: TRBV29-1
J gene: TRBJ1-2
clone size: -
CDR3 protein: CSVVGTGSLYTF

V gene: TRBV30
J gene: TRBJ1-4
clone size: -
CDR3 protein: CAWSRGNYEKLFF

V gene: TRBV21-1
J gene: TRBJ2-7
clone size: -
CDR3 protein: CASSKFHRGYEQYF

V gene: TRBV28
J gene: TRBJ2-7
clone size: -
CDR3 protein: CASSLIVQGASEQYF

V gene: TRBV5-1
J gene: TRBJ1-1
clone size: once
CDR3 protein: CASSLFSGWGNTEAFF

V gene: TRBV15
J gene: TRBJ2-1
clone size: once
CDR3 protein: CATREGERELDNEQFF

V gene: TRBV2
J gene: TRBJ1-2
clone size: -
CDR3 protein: CASSAEFHGYTF

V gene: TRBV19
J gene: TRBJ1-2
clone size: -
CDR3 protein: CASRTGDGYGYTF

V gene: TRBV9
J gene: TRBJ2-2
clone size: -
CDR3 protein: CASSDGRSGELFF

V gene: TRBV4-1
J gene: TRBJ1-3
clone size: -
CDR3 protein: CASSHSLAKPGQGAPGNTIYF

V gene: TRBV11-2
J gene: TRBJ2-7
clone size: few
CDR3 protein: CASTHFRNEQYF

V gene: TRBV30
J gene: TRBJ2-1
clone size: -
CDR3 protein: CAWSVLGAGGRASYNEQFF

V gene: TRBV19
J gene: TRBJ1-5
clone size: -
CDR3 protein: CASSPPGGQSNQPQHF

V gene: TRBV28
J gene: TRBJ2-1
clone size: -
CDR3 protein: CASKGTSGKDSYNEQFF

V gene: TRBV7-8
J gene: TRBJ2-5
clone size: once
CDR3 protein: CASGDRLWETQYF